The 26 T cell receptor beta chains below come from one sample, sequenced in a study of siplizumab effects on memory and regulatory T cells. Measured with immunoSEQ multiplex PCR; TCRdb has only the in-frame clones, and not every one. The sample yields under 110,000 clones, 80% to 95% seen once. Sequencing was done on a sample of non-Treg CD4+ T cells sorted from blood. The origin of the receptors is a human donor in good health.

This sequence joins TRBV4-2 and TRBJ2-7; no firm D call. The CDR3 spans 13 residues. Trimming took 4 bases from V and 0 from J, leaving 7 bases between them. Germline V CDR1 and CDR2: LGHNA, YNFKEQ. This CDR3 reads CASSPYVSYEQYF. The CDR3 DNA follows: TGTGCCAGCAGCCCTTATGTCTCCTACGAGCAGTACTTC.

V usage is TRBV6-5 and J usage is TRBJ2-1; 12 positions agree with TRBD2. This CDR3 has 14 residues. Looked up from germline, CDR1 is MNHEY and CDR2 is SVGAGI. Losses at the gene ends were 6 bases for V and 8 bases for J; bases not matched to a gene: 5. The CDR3 protein is CASRRLAGDYEQFF. The CDR3 region has the DNA TGTGCCAGCAGGCGACTAGCGGGAGATTATGAGCAGTTCTTC.

The chain links TRBV27 to TRBJ2-2; D is ambiguous. The V and J ends lost 0 bases and 8 bases respectively, with 10 bases between them. The CDR3 extends over 14 amino acids. CDR1 is MNHEY and CDR2 is SMNVEV in the germline V gene (reference sequence). CDR3: CASSLSFQAGELFF. The CDR3 bases are TGTGCCAGCAGTTTATCGTTCCAGGCGGGGGAGCTGTTTTTT.

V usage is TRBV4-1 and J usage is TRBJ2-2; perhaps TRBD2 as D (5 bases). Trimming cost V 5 bases and J 7 bases, with 8 bases left between them. CDR3 length: 12 amino acids. Germline assignment: CDR1 MGHRA and CDR2 YSYEKL. The DNA for the CDR3 is TGCGCCAGCAGCTTAGAGGGCGGGGAGCTGTTTTTT. Translation: CASSLEGGELFF.

The count of this clone is one. The chain uses TRBV9 and TRBJ2-4, with a weak D call TRBD2 (7 bases). CDR3 size: 15 residues. With 4 bases removed from V and 9 bases from J, the gap between germline ends came to 20 bases. CDR1 and CDR2 from the germline V gene are SGDLS and YYNGEE. The CDR3 sequence is CASSRGAASNIIQYF. In DNA form, the CDR3 reads TGTGCCAGCAGCCGGGGGGCAGCCAGCAATATCATTCAGTACTTC.

V and J are TRBV7-9 and TRBJ2-1, with a weak D call TRBD1 (6 bases). The germline V and J ends were trimmed by 4 bases and 3 bases, with 19 bases remaining between them. The germline V gene encodes CDR1 SEHNR and CDR2 FQNEAQ (reference sequence). The CDR3 extends over 17 amino acids. DNA for the CDR3: TGTGCCAGCAGCTCATCTCCCGGACAGCCGCGCTACAATGAGCAGTTCTTC. Translation: CASSSSPGQPRYNEQFF.

V is TRBV6-1 and J is TRBJ2-7; 7 nucleotides match TRBD2. The V and J ends lost 2 bases and 6 bases, in that order; junction bases with no gene match: 10. The CDR3 covers 15 residues. CDR1 and CDR2 (germline): MNHNS, SASEGT. CDR3 DNA: TGTGCCAGCAGTGAACGACTAGCTGGGGGTCGCGAGCAGTACTTC. It is translated as CASSERLAGGREQYF.

This clone has only a few counts. The chain carries TRBV19 and TRBJ1-5; D perhaps matches TRBD1 (5 bases). The CDR3 contains 16 residues. The ends were cut back, 7 bases at V and 3 bases at J, with 19 bases in the middle. Germline CDR1 reads LNHDA; CDR2 reads SQIVND (reference sequence). The CDR3 DNA is TGTGCCAGTATCGGACCTGGGGCAGTCGACAATCAGCCCCAGCATTTT. It yields the protein CASIGPGAVDNQPQHF. The variable domain in full, completed from reference TRBV19 and TRBJ1-5, reads DGGITQSPKYLFRKEGQNVTLSCEQNLNHDAMYWYRQDPGQGLRLIYYSQIVNDFQKGDIAEGYSVSREKKESFPLTVTSAQKNPTAFYLCASIGPGAVDNQPQHFGDGTRLSIL.

This rearrangement joins TRBV7-2 to TRBJ2-3; maybe TRBD1 (5 bases). Germline V gene data show CDR1 as SGHTA and CDR2 as FQGNSA. CDR3 size: 13 residues. Trimming removed 2 bases from V and 4 bases from J, with 7 bases in between. CDR3 sequence (DNA): TGTGCCAGCAGCTTACAGGGTTCAGATACGCAGTATTTT. Translating it yields CASSLQGSDTQYF.

This sequence joins TRBV29-1 and TRBJ2-5, with TRBD1 matching over 9 bases. J gave up 4 bases and V 6 bases, and 6 bases lay outside the gene matches. The CDR3 spans 13 residues. From germline, CDR1 is SQVTM and CDR2 ANQGSEA. The CDR3: CSVNRGRGETQYF. The DNA for the CDR3 is TGCAGCGTGAACAGGGGGCGCGGAGAGACCCAGTACTTC.

V and J are TRBV9 and TRBJ2-3; tentatively, D is TRBD2 (5 bases). From germline, CDR1 is SGDLS and CDR2 YYNGEE. V lost 2 bases to trimming and J lost 5 bases, with 9 bases between them. This CDR3 contains 13 residues. The CDR3 reads CASSVLAIDTQYF. In DNA form, the CDR3 reads TGTGCCAGCAGCGTTCTAGCAATAGATACGCAGTATTTT.

This clone was counted only a few times. The chain has TRBV6-4 and TRBJ2-1; 9 bases are shared with TRBD2. CDR1 is MRHNA and CDR2 is SNTAGT in the germline V gene. This CDR3 is built from 17 residues. V was clipped by 6 bases and J by 3 bases; unmatched bases: 12. The DNA of the CDR3 is TGTGCCAGCAGGACCGGGACTAGCCACCAGAGCTACAATGAGCAGTTCTTC. It is translated as CASRTGTSHQSYNEQFF.

The CDR3 bases are TGTGCCAGCAGCTTAGCAGAGACCGGGAAGCCCCAGCATTTT. It specifies CASSLAETGKPQHF. The V and J genes are TRBV7-8 and TRBJ1-5; D is ambiguous. CDR1 and CDR2 (germline): SGHVS, FQNEAQ. Trimming pared 0 bases from V and 8 bases from J, leaving 11 bases between. The CDR3 has 14 amino acids.

The J gene is TRBJ1-2, the V gene TRBV19; the D is unclear. The ends were cut back, 6 bases at V and 4 bases at J, with 15 bases in the middle. From germline, CDR1 is LNHDA and CDR2 SQIVND (reference sequence). The CDR3 totals 14 residues. CDR3 amino acids: CASRRRRDAYGYTF. The CDR3, as DNA: TGTGCCAGTAGGAGGCGGCGGGATGCCTATGGCTACACCTTC.

The V call is TRBV18, the J call TRBJ1-5; 11 positions match TRBD1. With 5 bases clipped from V and 2 bases from J, the junction kept 5 bases outside the gene matches. CDR1 and CDR2 from the germline V gene are KGHSH and LQKENI. The CDR3 runs to 16 residues. CDR3 sequence: CASSRTGGDGNQPQHF. Written as DNA, the CDR3 is TGTGCCAGCTCAAGGACAGGGGGCGATGGCAATCAGCCCCAGCATTTT.

The chain recombines TRBV19 with TRBJ1-2; D perhaps matches TRBD1 (5 bases). Deletions cut 5 bases from V and 4 bases from J, with 8 bases between. The CDR3 runs 12 residues. Per germline, CDR1 LNHDA and CDR2 SQIVND (reference sequence). The DNA for the CDR3 is TGTGCCAGTAGTCGAGGGGTCTATGGCTACACCTTC. This gives the protein CASSRGVYGYTF.

The gene calls are TRBV7-9 and TRBJ2-5, with 9 bases aligning to TRBD2. V lost 0 bases to trimming and J lost 4 bases; unmatched junction nucleotides: 9. Germline CDR1 reads SEHNR; CDR2 reads FQNEAQ (reference sequence). This CDR3 has 17 amino acids. In nucleotides, the CDR3 is TGTGCCAGCAGCTTAGCAGCGGGGGTAGCGGGAGTAGAGACCCAGTACTTC. Amino acids: CASSLAAGVAGVETQYF.

The V gene is TRBV27, the J gene TRBJ1-6; TRBD1 might be the D (5 bases). The CDR3 totals 17 residues. CDR1 MNHEY and CDR2 SMNVEV come from the germline V gene (reference sequence). Between the trimmed V and J ends, which lost 4 bases and 7 bases, there was a span of 20 bases. As DNA, the CDR3 is TGTGCCAGCAGTTCCCTCGGGGGGAAACTGGTAAATTCACCCCTCCACTTT. It translates to CASSSLGGKLVNSPLHF.

Written as DNA, the CDR3 is TGTGCCAGCAGCCAGGGCCAGGGGATGTATGGCTACACCTTC. Its protein is CASSQGQGMYGYTF. The V and J genes are TRBV5-6 and TRBJ1-2; D may be TRBD1 (6 bases). The CDR3 extends over 14 amino acids. Germline V lookup: CDR1 SGHDT, CDR2 YYEEEE. Trimming removed 4 bases at V and 5 bases at J, with 15 bases between.

The V call is TRBV5-8, the J call TRBJ2-1; the match to TRBD2 covers 8 bases. V shed 4 bases, J shed 4 bases, and the junction held 13 bases outside the gene matches. CDR3 length: 17 amino acids. Germline CDR1 SGHTS, CDR2 YDEGEE. The CDR3 reads CASSLRNSGRRYNEQFF. The CDR3 DNA reads TGTGCCAGCAGCCTAAGGAACAGCGGGAGAAGATACAATGAGCAGTTCTTC.

V gene TRBV5-1 combines with J gene TRBJ2-6; D ambiguous. From germline, CDR1 is SGHRS and CDR2 YFSETQ. The CDR3 has 16 amino acids. Deletions cut 0 bases from V and 3 bases from J, with 10 bases between. The CDR3 nucleotides read TGCGCCAGCAGCTTGGCCTGGGGTAATGGGGCCAACGTCCTGACTTTC. Translation: CASSLAWGNGANVLTF. The full variable domain, its missing parts supplied by reference TRBV5-1 and TRBJ2-6, is KAGVTQTPRYLIKTRGQQVTLSCSPISGHRSVSWYQQTPGQGLQFLFEYFSETQRNKGNFPGRFSGRQFSNSRSEMNVSTLELGDSALYLCASSLAWGNGANVLTFGAGSRLTVL.

The chain is built from TRBV19 and TRBJ2-3; 7 positions match TRBD1. The CDR3 length is 17 residues. Trimming at V came to 1 base and at J to 7 bases, leaving 14 bases not matched to a gene. The germline gives CDR1 LNHDA, CDR2 SQIVND (reference sequence). CDR3 amino acids: CASSIAATGFVVNTQYF. The CDR3 coding sequence is TGTGCCAGTAGTATAGCTGCGACAGGGTTCGTTGTAAATACGCAGTATTTT.

The rearrangement links TRBV11-1 to TRBJ2-5; 7 nucleotides line up with TRBD2. Trimming took 4 bases from V and 4 from J; bases not matched to a gene: 9. The germline CDR1 and CDR2 sequences are SGHAT and FQDESV (reference sequence). The CDR3 totals 15 residues. Here the CDR3 reads CASSSVHVAGETQYF. CDR3 nucleotide sequence: TGTGCCAGCAGCTCGGTCCACGTAGCGGGAGAGACCCAGTACTTC.

This rearrangement joins TRBV18 to TRBJ2-3, with no clear D. The V gene's germline CDR1 is KGHSH and CDR2 LQKENI. The CDR3 extends over 11 amino acids. Trimming took off 6 bases at V and 6 bases at J, with 7 bases between the two ends. The DNA for the CDR3 is TGTGCCAGCTCCCCCGGGGATACGCAGTATTTT. This translates into CASSPGDTQYF.

The chain links TRBV19 to TRBJ1-1, with D tentatively TRBD1 (5 bases). Germline loops: CDR1 LNHDA, CDR2 SQIVND (reference sequence). The CDR3 consists of 15 residues. The CDR3 protein is CAIRSYGGRNTEAFF. The CDR3 bases are TGTGCGATACGTAGCTATGGGGGTCGGAACACTGAAGCTTTCTTT.

The rearrangement links TRBV6-1 to TRBJ1-2; unclear D gene. V gave up 4 bases and J gave up 5 bases, with 20 bases separating them. This CDR3 has 16 residues. Germline values: CDR1 MNHNS, CDR2 SASEGT. The CDR3 DNA is TGTGCCAGCAGTGTAAATTTGCGGGCACGGCCTTATGGCTACACCTTC. This translates into CASSVNLRARPYGYTF.